The next 8 T cell receptor beta chains were all read from a single sample in a study of cytomegalovirus exposure and HLA in healthy donors. Profiling relied on immunoSEQ multiplex PCR, and the TCRdb table lists in-frame clones only, not all of them. The sample contains roughly 98,000 clones, roughly nine tenths of which appear only once. The sequenced sample was PBMCs. Source of these receptors: a man aged 18 to 29 in good health and CMV-seropositive.

The J gene is TRBJ1-3, the V gene TRBV28, with 9 bases matching TRBD1. The CDR3 extends over 16 amino acids. Per the germline V gene, CDR1 is MDHEN and CDR2 is SYDVKM. Trimming took 11 bases from V and 2 from J; bases not matched to a gene: 13. As DNA, the CDR3 is TGTGCCTCAAGGTGGGGGTACAGGGGGCCTGGAAACACCATATATTTT. It is translated as CASRWGYRGPGNTIYF.

This chain uses TRBV5-6 with TRBJ1-1, with D uncertain. Germline CDR1 is SGHDT and CDR2 is YYEEEE. V dropped 2 bases and J dropped 4 bases, with 6 bases sitting between them. The CDR3 covers 12 residues. The CDR3 sequence is CASSLYGTEAFF. CDR3 DNA sequence: TGTGCCAGCAGCTTATACGGCACTGAAGCTTTCTTT. The full variable domain, its missing parts supplied by reference TRBV5-6 and TRBJ1-1, is DAGVTQSPTHLIKTRGQQVTLRCSPKSGHDTVSWYQQALGQGPQFIFQYYEEEERQRGNFPDRFSGHQFPNYSSELNVNALLLGDSALYLCASSLYGTEAFFGQGTRLTVV.

The chain recombines TRBV29-1 with TRBJ2-4; D ambiguous. The CDR3 is 14 residues long. The germline gives CDR1 SQVTM, CDR2 ANQGSEA. V was shortened by 1 base and J by 1 base, with 8 bases between the two germline ends. CDR3 amino acids: CSVEAQWAKNIQYF. CDR3 nucleotide sequence: TGCAGCGTTGAAGCACAGTGGGCCAAAAACATTCAGTACTTC.

The chain combines TRBV7-9 with TRBJ2-7; 7 bases fit TRBD2. Trimming removed 1 base from V and 2 bases from J; junction bases left unmatched: 2. This CDR3 is built from 14 residues. Germline-derived CDR1 and CDR2 are SEHNR and FQNEAQ (reference sequence). CDR3 in DNA: TGTGCCAGCAGCTTAGGCGGGAGTCCCTACGAGCAGTACTTC. Protein sequence: CASSLGGSPYEQYF.

This sequence joins TRBV28 and TRBJ2-1; 9 bases are a match to TRBD1. J lost 5 bases, V lost 1 base, and 9 bases had no gene match. Germline V gene sequence: CDR1 MDHEN, CDR2 SYDVKM. The CDR3 length is 17 residues. In DNA, the CDR3 is TGTGCCAGCAGTTTATATTCCGGGACAGGGAGCCACAATGAGCAGTTCTTC. It specifies CASSLYSGTGSHNEQFF.

This clone has a single count. This sequence joins TRBV27 and TRBJ1-6, with D maybe TRBD1 (6 bases). This CDR3 is 16 amino acids long. Trimming cost V 7 bases and J 2 bases, with 15 bases left between them. In germline, CDR1 is MNHEY, CDR2 SMNVEV (reference sequence). The CDR3 sequence is CASTAGGAPYNSPLHF. The CDR3 DNA reads TGTGCCAGCACGGCGGGGGGCGCACCCTATAATTCACCCCTCCACTTT.

The rearrangement links TRBV28 to TRBJ2-7; tentative D call: TRBD1 (5 bases). CDR3 length: 15 residues. Germline CDR1 and CDR2: MDHEN and SYDVKM. The ends were cut back, 5 bases at V and 6 bases at J, with 20 bases in the middle. The DNA of the CDR3 is TGTGCCAGCAGTAACCGGGCACATAGGGGCAGCGAGCAGTACTTC. Amino acid sequence: CASSNRAHRGSEQYF.

The gene calls are TRBV4-2 and TRBJ1-1; weak D call: TRBD1 (5 bases). The CDR3 sequence is 16 residues long. Per the germline V gene, CDR1 is LGHNA and CDR2 is YNFKEQ. V lost 0 bases to trimming and J lost 6 bases, with 17 bases between them. The chain's CDR3 is CASSQDLRRVGAEAFF. The CDR3 nucleotides are TGTGCCAGCAGCCAAGATCTTCGCAGGGTTGGCGCTGAAGCTTTCTTT.